This TCR beta chain originates from a study of blood T cells in healthy people across ages. Study details: For every two T cells, template switching captured about one barcoded beta molecule.

Overall study findings and caveats: Higher diversity and more naive CD4+ cells were features of long-lived donors, compared to aged donors. Roughly linear age-related decline in beta diversity appeared, significant by age 40.

As to this clonotype: Its antigen remains unidentified.

The use of a sample-barcoded 5' primer and a J-beta primer mix characterized a second PCR of roughly 7 to 12 cycles. Sequencing of every sample gave 2.5 million or more CDR3-containing paired-end reads. TCRdb ran MiXCR on the 5' RACE reads and lists one entry per CDR3 protein. The repertoire holds 1.5 million to 2 million distinct CDR3 sequences, with approximately 40% as singletons. This CDR3 has 13 amino acids. The V gene lost 2 bases and the J gene lost 6 bases, with 11 bases spanning the gap. Germline V gives CDR1 SGHDT, CDR2 YYEEEE. The sequenced sample consisted of blood. The J gene is TRBJ1-2, the V gene TRBV5-6, with D unclear. The receptor comes from a human donor in good health. The DNA for the CDR3 is TGTGCCAGCAGCTTTTTCGGACGGGATGGCTACACCTTC. It codes for CASSFFGRDGYTF.